This TCR beta chain was recorded in a study of control samples from healthy donors and cancer patients. This clone was counted once. Clones were sequenced by immunoSEQ multiplex PCR, and TCRdb holds only the in-frame ones, with some missing. This sample yields some 160,000 clones, of which roughly 94% are seen a single time; about 9.3% belongs to the top ten. CDR1 and CDR2 from the germline V gene are SEHNR and FQNEAQ (reference sequence). This CDR3 comprises 14 residues. The germline V and J ends were trimmed by 5 bases and 6 bases, with 16 bases remaining between them. Specimen: blood. This clonotype originated in a woman in her thirties or forties in good health. This chain joins TRBV7-9 and TRBJ1-1; D perhaps matches TRBD1 (6 bases). The CDR3 coding sequence is TGTGCCAGCAGCCAAATCCGGACAGTGGCTGAAGCTTTCTTT. It encodes CASSQIRTVAEAFF.